This entry lists 23 T cell receptor beta chains sequenced from one sample in a study of shared clonotypes between healthy human individuals. Assay used: immunoSEQ multiplex PCR; TCRdb lists only in-frame clones, some missing. The data contain some 2.1 million clones, about 95% of them singletons. Naive CD8 cells were CD45RO-negative, positively selected for CCR7, excluding terminally differentiated effector memory CD45RA+ cells. What was sequenced was naive CD8+ T cells sorted from blood. Receptor source: a man in his late teens or twenties in good health.

The gene calls are TRBV5-8 and TRBJ1-1, with no clear D. CDR1 and CDR2 from the germline V gene are SGHTS and YDEGEE. The CDR3 sequence is 11 residues long. Trimming removed 2 bases from V and 6 bases from J, with 5 bases in between. CDR3 in DNA: TGTGCCAGCAGCTTTACTCCTGAAGCTTTCTTT. It yields the protein CASSFTPEAFF.

This clone was seen just once. The chain combines TRBV4-3 with TRBJ1-4; D not certain. This CDR3 is built from 14 residues. Germline-derived CDR1 and CDR2 are LGHNA and YSLEER. Trimming pared 4 bases from V and 5 bases from J, leaving 11 bases between. The CDR3 region is CASSRLTGNEKLFF. The CDR3 DNA follows: TGCGCCAGCAGCCGGTTAACCGGAAATGAAAAACTGTTTTTT.

The chain is built from TRBV2 and TRBJ1-5; 10 bases align to TRBD1. J was trimmed by 0 bases and V by 6 bases; bases with no gene match: 2. This CDR3 comprises 15 residues. Germline-derived CDR1 and CDR2 are SNHLY and FYNNEI. The CDR3: CASRGQGHSNQPQHF. The CDR3 nucleotides are TGTGCCAGCAGGGGACAGGGGCATAGCAATCAGCCCCAGCATTTT.

A word on this clone: A read error is possible here, since a much larger clone lies one base away. This sample also contains other DNA sequences that code for the same CDR3. The chain employs TRBV7-8 and TRBJ2-7; D unresolved. This CDR3 region has 13 residues. V was trimmed by 3 bases and J by 0 bases, leaving 6 bases between them. The germline V gene encodes CDR1 SGHVS and CDR2 FQNEAQ. DNA of the CDR3: TGTGCCAGCAGCTTGGACGGCTCCTACGAGCAGTACTTC. It encodes CASSLDGSYEQYF.

V is TRBV19 and J is TRBJ2-2; TRBD2 matches 9 bases. The CDR3 runs to 17 residues. Trimming cost V 6 bases and J 1 base; bases outside gene matches: 9. Germline lookup yields CDR1 LNHDA and CDR2 SQIVND (reference sequence). The CDR3 DNA sequence: TGTGCCAGTAGCACCTTTGAAGCGGGAGGGAACACCGGGGAGCTGTTTTTT. Its translation: CASSTFEAGGNTGELFF.

The chain has TRBV5-4 and TRBJ1-2; TRBD1 is a possible D gene (5 bases). The ends were cut back, 2 bases at V and 4 bases at J, with 12 bases in the middle. Germline assignment: CDR1 SGHNT and CDR2 YYREEE (reference sequence). The CDR3 spans 14 residues. The CDR3 is CASSLPGLGYGYTF. The DNA of the CDR3 is TGTGCCAGCAGCTTACCAGGGCTGGGCTATGGCTACACCTTC.

Remarks on this clone: Distinct nucleotide sequences in the sample also encode this CDR3. The chain is built from TRBV6-5 and TRBJ1-1, with 10 bases aligning to TRBD1. The CDR3 runs to 14 residues. Germline loops: CDR1 MNHEY, CDR2 SVGAGI. V dropped 2 bases and J dropped 5; count of bases not matched to a gene: 2. CDR3 amino acids: CASSYDRGQTEAFF. Here the CDR3 DNA reads TGTGCCAGCAGTTACGACAGGGGGCAGACTGAAGCTTTCTTT.

The V gene is TRBV6-5, the J gene TRBJ1-4, with D hard to call. Trimming stripped 0 bases from V and 6 bases from J, with 8 bases between. CDR1 and CDR2 from the germline V gene are MNHEY and SVGAGI. CDR3 length equals 14 residues. The CDR3 protein is CASSYSSVDEKLFF. CDR3 sequence (DNA): TGTGCCAGCAGTTACTCAAGCGTGGATGAAAAACTGTTTTTT.

The chain is built from TRBV4-1 and TRBJ1-1; D uncertain. From germline, CDR1 is MGHRA and CDR2 YSYEKL. The CDR3 is 15 amino acids. V was cut by 5 bases and J by 11 bases, with 24 bases left in between. In DNA form, the CDR3 reads TGCGCCAGCAGCGAAGTTGACAAGGGTAGGGTGAACGCTTTCTTT. The encoded protein is CASSEVDKGRVNAFF.

This chain joins TRBV21-1 and TRBJ1-1; no DNA check was done on the table's D call, TRBD1. TRBV21-1 is an annotated pseudogene. This CDR3 contains 15 residues. The CDR3 loop is CASSLREKQGTEAFF. Here the CDR3 DNA reads TGTGCCAGCAGCCTAAGGGAGAAACAGGGCACTGAAGCTTTCTTT.

V usage is TRBV5-1 and J usage is TRBJ2-7; D possibly corresponds to TRBD1 (5 bases). The germline gives CDR1 SGHRS, CDR2 YFSETQ. The CDR3 is 13 amino acids. Trimming shortened V by 2 bases and J by 2 bases, and 8 bases separated the two germline ends. The CDR3 bases are TGCGCCAGCAGCTTCCCAGGGACCTACGAGCAGTACTTC. Translating gives CASSFPGTYEQYF.

The rearrangement links TRBV7-8 to TRBJ1-2; TRBD1 agrees at 8 bases. CDR1 is SGHVS, CDR2 FQNEAQ, per germline. V was pared by 3 bases and J by 7 bases, with 7 bases of the junction left unmatched. There are 14 residues in the CDR3. CDR3 in amino acids: CASSLGQVFSGYTF. As DNA, the CDR3 is TGTGCCAGCAGCTTGGGACAGGTTTTTAGTGGCTACACCTTC.

This clone has just a few counts. The identical CDR3 is also encoded by other nucleotide sequences in the sample. The chain combines TRBV6-1 with TRBJ2-7; the D gene could be TRBD1 or TRBD2 (5 bases each). Looked up from germline, CDR1 is MNHNS and CDR2 is SASEGT. V was pared by 3 bases and J by 2 bases, with 8 bases between. The CDR3 has 13 residues. The CDR3 protein is CASSERGPYEQYF. The CDR3 bases are TGTGCCAGCAGTGAGAGGGGCCCCTACGAGCAGTACTTC.

About this clone itself: The same CDR3 also results from other DNA sequences found in this sample. The chain has TRBV13 and TRBJ2-7; D not certain. Trimming took off 0 bases at V and 0 bases at J, with 3 bases between the two ends. The CDR3 is 13 amino acids. Germline V gene lookup returns CDR1 PRHDT and CDR2 FYEKMQ (reference sequence). CDR3 protein: CASSLGVSYEQYF. CDR3 sequence (DNA): TGTGCCAGCAGCTTAGGGGTCTCCTACGAGCAGTACTTC.

V is TRBV11-2 and J is TRBJ1-4; tentatively, D is TRBD1 (5 bases). The germline V gene encodes CDR1 SGHAT and CDR2 FQNNGV. Between the trimmed V and J ends, which lost 3 bases and 0 bases, there was a span of 8 bases. This CDR3 region has 15 residues. The CDR3 region is CASSLPGTTNEKLFF. CDR3 coding DNA: TGTGCCAGCAGCTTGCCAGGGACAACTAATGAAAAACTGTTTTTT.

Regarding this clone: The sample carries other DNA sequences with the same CDR3. The chain uses TRBV7-6 and TRBJ2-7, with D tentatively TRBD1 (7 bases). The germline V gene has CDR1 SGHVS and CDR2 FNYEAQ. The length of the CDR3 is 13 residues. The V gene lost 5 bases and the J gene lost 1 base, with 9 bases spanning the gap. DNA for the CDR3: TGTGCCAGCAGCGCGGGACAGTCCTACGAGCAGTACTTC. Translating it yields CASSAGQSYEQYF. The full variable domain, completed using reference TRBV7-6 and TRBJ2-7, is GAGVSQSPRYKVTKRGQDVALRCDPISGHVSLYWYRQALGQGPEFLTYFNYEAQQDKSGLPNDRFSAERPEGSISTLTIQRTEQRDSAMYRCASSAGQSYEQYFGPGTRLTVT.

CDR3 amino acids: CASSKLARAGGLVDTQYF. The CDR3 region has the DNA TGTGCCAGCAGCAAACTGGCCCGAGCGGGAGGGCTGGTAGATACGCAGTATTTT. The chain is built from TRBV21-1 and TRBJ2-3; no check of the table's D call, TRBD2, against the DNA was made. TRBV21-1 is a pseudogene segment. The length of the CDR3 is 18 residues.

V gene TRBV10-3 combines with J gene TRBJ1-1; no clear D gene. CDR3 size: 12 residues. The V gene lost 6 bases and the J gene lost 4 bases, with 9 bases spanning the gap. CDR1 and CDR2 (germline): ENHRY, SYGVKD. This CDR3 reads CAISPGSTEAFF. DNA for the CDR3: TGTGCCATCAGCCCGGGTAGCACTGAAGCTTTCTTT.

The gene calls are TRBV14 and TRBJ2-3, with D unresolved. Trimming left V 4 bases short and J 2 bases short, with 16 bases between. Germline loops: CDR1 SGHDN, CDR2 FVKESK. This CDR3 spans 16 amino acids. CDR3 sequence: CASSPPGRQPTDTQYF. In nucleotides, the CDR3 is TGTGCCAGCAGCCCTCCGGGCCGACAACCCACAGATACGCAGTATTTT.

The rearrangement joins TRBV10-1 to TRBJ1-3; the D is unclear. In germline, CDR1 is WNHNN, CDR2 SYGVQD (reference sequence). The V and J ends lost 5 bases and 0 bases respectively, with 8 bases between them. The CDR3 has 14 amino acids. The CDR3 nucleotides read TGCGCCAGCAGTCACACACGCTCTGGAAACACCATATATTTT. Translating gives CASSHTRSGNTIYF.

The genes are TRBV10-2 and TRBJ2-1; TRBD2 agrees at 11 bases. The trim removed 2 bases at V and 0 bases at J, leaving 0 bases unmatched. This CDR3 is 16 amino acids long. The germline gives CDR1 WSHSY, CDR2 SAAADI. The CDR3 protein is CASSELAGGSYNEQFF. CDR3 nucleotides: TGCGCCAGCAGTGAGCTAGCGGGGGGCTCCTACAATGAGCAGTTCTTC.

V usage is TRBV7-9 and J usage is TRBJ1-3; 7 bases match TRBD1. The length of the CDR3 is 17 residues. In germline, CDR1 is SEHNR, CDR2 FQNEAQ (reference sequence). J gave up 0 bases and V 5 bases, and 10 bases lay outside the gene matches. This chain's CDR3 is CASSPAGTASSGNTIYF. CDR3 DNA sequence: TGTGCCAGCAGCCCGGCCGGGACAGCGAGCTCTGGAAACACCATATATTTT. Together with reference TRBV7-9 and TRBJ1-3, the CDR3 gives the full variable domain: DTGVSQNPRHKITKRGQNVTFRCDPISEHNRLYWYRQTLGQGPEFLTYFQNEAQLEKSRLLSDRFSAERPKGSFSTLEIQRTEQGDSAMYLCASSPAGTASSGNTIYFGEGSWLTVV.

V and J are TRBV14 and TRBJ2-7, with D hard to call. CDR3 length: 14 amino acids. Germline V gene sequence: CDR1 SGHDN, CDR2 FVKESK. V was pared by 4 bases and J by 2 bases, with 12 bases between. The CDR3 loop reads CASSPDPWTYEQYF. The CDR3 DNA sequence: TGTGCCAGCAGCCCAGACCCTTGGACCTACGAGCAGTACTTC.